Below are 27 T cell receptor beta chains sequenced from a single sample in a study of shared T cell receptors in the human thymus (TCRdb year 2021). The method behind the library was the immunoSEQ multiplex PCR assay. TCRdb obtained this table from immuneACCESS and retained in-frame rearrangements with V and J assigned. These tables miss some clones; where compared with another copy, unresolved V genes account for less than half of the shortfall, and the remainder is unexplained. Within this sample are approximately 580,000 clones, with around three quarters of them counted one time only. The ten largest clonotypes hold approximately 0.013% of the sample. Another study also made use of these data, one on human thymus T cells.

The sample was thymocytes. These receptors all stem from a boy younger than two with a congenital heart defect. Donor details come from another sample of the same person, matched by shared clones.

V usage is TRBV6-4 and J usage is TRBJ2-1; possible D gene TRBD2, 5 bases. CDR3 length equals 16 residues. The V gene's germline CDR1 is MRHNA and CDR2 SNTAGT. Deletions cut 0 bases from V and 2 bases from J, with 11 bases between. The chain's CDR3 is CASSDSWGVTYNEQFF. The CDR3 bases are TGTGCCAGCAGTGACTCGTGGGGAGTAACCTACAATGAGCAGTTCTTC.

The rearrangement uses TRBV19 and TRBJ2-5; 9 nucleotides agree with TRBD1. With 1 base clipped from V and 6 bases from J, the junction kept 6 bases outside the gene matches. The CDR3 runs 15 residues. Per the germline V gene, CDR1 is LNHDA and CDR2 is SQIVND (reference sequence). The CDR3 is CASSIALTGGQTQYF. The CDR3 nucleotides are TGTGCCAGTAGTATAGCCCTGACAGGGGGACAGACCCAGTACTTC.

V usage is TRBV27 and J usage is TRBJ2-7, with D perhaps matching TRBD2 (6 bases). Deletions cut 5 bases from V and 2 bases from J, with 19 bases between. CDR1 is MNHEY and CDR2 is SMNVEV in the germline V gene (reference sequence). The CDR3 extends over 16 amino acids. DNA of the CDR3: TGTGCCAGCAGTCCGAGACCGGGACTTCCAACCTACGAGCAGTACTTC. Encoded protein: CASSPRPGLPTYEQYF.

CDR3 in amino acids: CASSYSSGGIQETQYF. The CDR3 coding sequence is TGTGCCAGCAGTTACTCGTCAGGGGGCATACAAGAGACCCAGTACTTC. The rearrangement joins TRBV6-5 to TRBJ2-5; TRBD1 matches 8 bases. Germline lookup yields CDR1 MNHEY and CDR2 SVGAGI. The CDR3 totals 16 residues. V shed 0 bases and J 2 bases; nucleotides not matched to a gene: 5.

V is TRBV4-1 and J is TRBJ2-5; D unclear. This CDR3 is built from 17 residues. V was shortened by 2 bases and J by 0 bases, with 16 bases between the two germline ends. Per the germline V gene, CDR1 is MGHRA and CDR2 is YSYEKL. The CDR3, as DNA: TGCGCCAGCAGCCAAAGAGGAGCATTTCCGTACCAAGAGACCCAGTACTTC. As protein: CASSQRGAFPYQETQYF.

This chain joins TRBV27 and TRBJ2-7; D gene unclear. The CDR3 is made up of 13 amino acids. Per germline, CDR1 MNHEY and CDR2 SMNVEV (reference sequence). Trimming pared 4 bases from V and 3 bases from J, leaving 10 bases between. The CDR3 DNA is TGTGCCAGCAGTTCTTCTAGAAGCTACGAGCAGTACTTC. This encodes CASSSSRSYEQYF.

The chain joins TRBV5-8 to TRBJ2-1, with 7 bases aligning to TRBD2. J lost 7 bases, V lost 4 bases, and 8 bases had no gene match. CDR3 size: 14 residues. Germline values: CDR1 SGHTS, CDR2 YDEGEE. CDR3: CASSPGTKLNEQFF. In nucleotides, the CDR3 is TGTGCCAGCAGCCCCGGGACTAAATTAAATGAGCAGTTCTTC.

Only a few counts were recorded for this clone. This rearrangement joins TRBV15 to TRBJ2-7, with a weak D call TRBD1 (5 bases). Germline-derived CDR1 and CDR2 are LNHNV and YYDKDF (reference sequence). V gave up 0 bases and J gave up 11 bases, with 14 bases separating them. CDR3 length: 13 amino acids. The CDR3 DNA is TGTGCCACCAGCAGAGATGGGGCAGACTCCAAGTACTTC. Its protein is CATSRDGADSKYF.

This clone was detected only once. The V call is TRBV6-5, the J call TRBJ1-1; 7 positions agree with TRBD1. Losses at the gene ends were 5 bases for V and 4 bases for J; bases not matched to a gene: 7. This CDR3 comprises 14 residues. Germline CDR1 is MNHEY and CDR2 is SVGAGI. Here the CDR3 reads CASSNRGRCTEAFF. The CDR3 region has the DNA TGTGCCAGCAGTAACAGGGGACGGTGCACTGAAGCTTTCTTT.

The chain couples TRBV7-6 to TRBJ2-2, with D maybe TRBD1 (6 bases). This CDR3 is built from 14 residues. Trimming cost V 5 bases and J 3 bases, with 10 bases left between them. The germline V gene encodes CDR1 SGHVS and CDR2 FNYEAQ. The CDR3 loop is CASSPYRDTGELFF. In DNA form, the CDR3 reads TGTGCCAGCAGCCCATACAGGGACACCGGGGAGCTGTTTTTT.

This clone was recorded once. The genes are TRBV4-1 and TRBJ2-2; 10 bases fit TRBD2. CDR1 is MGHRA and CDR2 is YSYEKL in the germline V gene. This CDR3 spans 19 amino acids. V shed 1 base, J shed 7 bases, and the junction held 15 bases outside the gene matches. The CDR3 DNA follows: TGCGCCAGCAGCCAAGTTAAGCGTAAGCGGGAGGGCCGGTTCGGGGAGCTGTTTTTT. It encodes CASSQVKRKREGRFGELFF.

This clone was found a few times. The CDR3 region is CASSQIPRDTQSPSLAKNIQYF. CDR3 in DNA: TGCGCCAGCAGCCAAATTCCTCGGGACACCCAATCACCGTCTCTAGCCAAAAACATTCAGTACTTC. The chain carries TRBV4-3 and TRBJ2-4; D may be TRBD1 (6 bases). The CDR3 covers 22 residues. CDR1 LGHNA and CDR2 YSLEER come from the germline V gene. Between the trimmed V and J ends, which lost 2 bases and 0 bases, there was a span of 29 bases.

The chain combines TRBV28 with TRBJ2-3, with no clear D. CDR1 MDHEN and CDR2 SYDVKM come from the germline V gene. The CDR3 sequence is 12 residues long. V was clipped by 3 bases and J by 6 bases, with 7 bases between them. DNA of the CDR3: TGTGCCAGCAGTTTTCTTTCGGATACGCAGTATTTT. Its protein is CASSFLSDTQYF.

The rearrangement links TRBV28 to TRBJ2-7; 9 bases map to TRBD2. The length of the CDR3 is 17 residues. Germline CDR1 reads MDHEN; CDR2 reads SYDVKM. J lost 5 bases, V lost 4 bases, and 15 bases had no gene match. CDR3 bases: TGTGCCAGCAGTTCTCCAGGTGGTAGCGGGAGAACGGACGAGCAGTACTTC. Its translation: CASSSPGGSGRTDEQYF.

J is TRBJ1-2 and V is TRBV27; D uncertain. V was shortened by 6 bases and J by 6 bases, with 8 bases between the two germline ends. Germline V gene data show CDR1 as MNHEY and CDR2 as SMNVEV (reference sequence). This CDR3 has 11 residues. CDR3 sequence reads: CASRGRDGYTF. The CDR3 DNA sequence: TGTGCCAGCAGGGGGAGGGATGGCTACACCTTC.

The chain couples TRBV27 to TRBJ2-3; D may be TRBD2 (7 bases). The V end lost 2 bases, the J end lost 4 bases, and 16 bases lay between the germline ends. From germline, CDR1 is MNHEY and CDR2 SMNVEV (reference sequence). The CDR3 spans 16 residues. The CDR3 sequence is CASSLTLRGGADTQYF. CDR3 nucleotide sequence: TGTGCCAGCAGTTTAACTCTCAGGGGAGGGGCAGATACGCAGTATTTT.

This chain uses TRBV9 with TRBJ1-1, with a possible D match to TRBD1 (5 bases). V lost 0 bases and J lost 1, with 16 bases in between. CDR1 and CDR2 from the germline V gene are SGDLS and YYNGEE. CDR3 length: 17 amino acids. CDR3 bases: TGTGCCAGCAGCGTAGGCTTAAATGGACAACAGAACACTGAAGCTTTCTTT. The encoded protein is CASSVGLNGQQNTEAFF.

V and J are TRBV6-5 and TRBJ2-7, with D unclear. The CDR3 extends over 16 amino acids. V lost 0 bases and J 3 bases, leaving 15 bases between the germline ends. Germline lookup yields CDR1 MNHEY and CDR2 SVGAGI. DNA for the CDR3: TGTGCCAGCAGTTACTCGAAGTCTCCCGAGATCTACGAGCAGTACTTC. Translation gives CASSYSKSPEIYEQYF.

This sequence joins TRBV30 and TRBJ2-7, with D possibly TRBD2 on 6 matching bases. From germline, CDR1 is GTSNPN and CDR2 SVGIG (reference sequence). The ends were cut back, 1 base at V and 2 bases at J, with 24 bases in the middle. The CDR3 is 18 amino acids. This chain's CDR3 is CAWSAPGLTRRGTYEQYF. Written as DNA, the CDR3 is TGTGCCTGGAGTGCACCGGGACTTACCCGAAGGGGCACCTACGAGCAGTACTTC.

The V call is TRBV14, the J call TRBJ2-7; TRBD1 matches at 8 bases. Trimming cost V 4 bases and J 4 bases; bases outside gene matches: 12. Germline CDR1 and CDR2: SGHDN and FVKESK. The CDR3 loop spans 16 amino acids. The CDR3 DNA is TGTGCCAGCAGCCTCACCGGACAGGGACAAAGGTACGAGCAGTACTTC. Protein: CASSLTGQGQRYEQYF.

The chain combines TRBV4-3 with TRBJ2-7, with 9 bases aligning to TRBD1. This CDR3 has 18 amino acids. Germline lookup yields CDR1 LGHNA and CDR2 YSLEER. Unmatched junction bases numbered 11, after V lost 0 bases and J lost 2 bases. As DNA, the CDR3 is TGCGCCAGCAGCCAAGATGGAGGCGGGGACAGGGTGACCTACGAGCAGTACTTC. Its translation is CASSQDGGGDRVTYEQYF.

The rearrangement joins TRBV27 to TRBJ1-5; 7 nucleotides agree with TRBD1. CDR3 length equals 15 residues. Germline V lookup: CDR1 MNHEY, CDR2 SMNVEV (reference sequence). The J segment lost 5 bases and the V segment lost 3 bases, leaving 7 bases of the junction unmatched. The CDR3 reads CASSFSDREDQPQHF. CDR3 nucleotides: TGTGCCAGCAGTTTTTCCGACAGGGAGGATCAGCCCCAGCATTTT.

This clone has just a few counts. Distinct nucleotide sequences in the sample also encode this CDR3. V gene TRBV14 combines with J gene TRBJ2-1; no definite D call. This CDR3 comprises 12 residues. Trimming removed 0 bases at V and 8 bases at J, with 5 bases between. The germline CDR1 and CDR2 sequences are SGHDN and FVKESK. The CDR3 spells CASSQDSYEQFF. Here the CDR3 DNA reads TGTGCCAGCAGCCAAGATAGTTATGAGCAGTTCTTC. The full variable domain, completed using reference TRBV14 and TRBJ2-1, is EAGVTQFPSHSVIEKGQTVTLRCDPISGHDNLYWYRRVMGKEIKFLLHFVKESKQDESGMPNNRFLAERTGGTYSTLKVQPAELEDSGVYFCASSQDSYEQFFGPGTRLTVL.

The genes are TRBV5-1 and TRBJ2-7; D is undetermined. The CDR3 totals 12 residues. Germline-derived CDR1 and CDR2 are SGHRS and YFSETQ. Trimming took 4 bases from V and 1 from J, leaving 6 bases between them. CDR3 amino acids: CASSLSSYEQYF. CDR3 in DNA: TGCGCCAGCAGCCTATCATCCTACGAGCAGTACTTC.

With respect to this clone: Other DNA sequences in the sample encode the same CDR3. This chain uses TRBV27 with TRBJ2-2; TRBD2 matches at 13 bases. With 6 bases clipped from V and 5 bases from J, the junction kept 6 bases outside the gene matches. The germline V gene encodes CDR1 MNHEY and CDR2 SMNVEV (reference sequence). This CDR3 has 16 residues. The CDR3 nucleotides are TGTGCCAGCAGCCGTGGACTAGCGGGAGATACCGGGGAGCTGTTTTTT. Protein: CASSRGLAGDTGELFF.

The chain uses TRBV6-6 and TRBJ2-7, with D hard to call. V was trimmed by 2 bases and J by 5 bases, leaving 7 bases between them. This CDR3 region has 12 residues. From germline, CDR1 is MNHNY and CDR2 SVGAGI (reference sequence). The CDR3 DNA is TGTGCCAGCAGTTACGGAGTCCACGAGCAGTACTTC. Its translation: CASSYGVHEQYF.

The genes are TRBV28 and TRBJ1-4; 12 bases map to TRBD1. The CDR3 is 24 residues long. The V segment lost 0 bases and the J segment 2 bases; nucleotides outside the gene matches: 22. Germline lookup yields CDR1 MDHEN and CDR2 SYDVKM. CDR3 in DNA: TGTGCCAGCAGTTTATGGTCGGTGGATGAAATATCGGGACAGGGGGCTAGGACTAATGAAAAACTGTTTTTT. Protein sequence: CASSLWSVDEISGQGARTNEKLFF.